This T cell receptor (beta chain) was identified in a study of shared clonotypes between healthy human individuals. CD45RO-negative cells were positively selected for CCR7, leaving out terminally differentiated effector memory CD45RA+ cells. Every one of the donors was a Caucasian adult that lived in Nashville, Tennessee. Concerning this clone itself: Its antigen is currently unknown.

The CDR3 extends over 16 amino acids. The germline gives CDR1 SGDLS, CDR2 YYNGEE. Germline trimming cut 2 bases from V and 5 bases from J; bases unmatched to any gene: 7. Sequenced by immunoSEQ multiplex PCR; TCRdb stores in-frame clones only, minus some. This sample carries around 1.9 million clones, roughly 91% of them seen once, and the ten largest clones take 1.5% to 2%. The study, taken as a whole, reports: Clonotypes not shared had lower generation probabilities than those common to all four donors. Clonotypes that were shared across a handful of donors made up around 5.5% of naive CD4 clonotypes. Enrolling few donors narrowed the genetic and exposure-history diversity that was represented.

The receptor's source is a man between 18 and 35 years old in good health. Some clones in this sample may be carry-over from other donors' samples. The rearrangement links TRBV9 to TRBJ2-1, with 10 bases lining up with TRBD2. The sequenced material came from naive CD8+ T cells from PBMCs. CDR3 coding DNA: TGTGCCAGCAGCGTCCTTTGGACTAGCGGACACAATGAGCAGTTCTTC. It translates to CASSVLWTSGHNEQFF.